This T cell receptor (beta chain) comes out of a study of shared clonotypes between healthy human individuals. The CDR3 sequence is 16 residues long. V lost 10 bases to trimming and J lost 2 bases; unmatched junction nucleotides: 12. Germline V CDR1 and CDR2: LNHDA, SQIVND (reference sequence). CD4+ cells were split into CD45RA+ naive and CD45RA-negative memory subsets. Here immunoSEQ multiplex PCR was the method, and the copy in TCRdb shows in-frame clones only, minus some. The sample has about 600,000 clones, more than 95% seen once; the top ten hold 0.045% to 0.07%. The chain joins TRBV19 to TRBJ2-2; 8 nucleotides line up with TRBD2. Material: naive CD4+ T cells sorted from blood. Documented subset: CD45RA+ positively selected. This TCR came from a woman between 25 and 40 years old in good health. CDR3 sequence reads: CATLRGAGVNTGELFF. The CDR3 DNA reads TGTGCCACTTTGCGGGGAGCGGGAGTAAACACCGGGGAGCTGTTTTTT.